The entry that follows covers one T cell receptor beta chain sequence. Its matching antigen is unknown. Trimming left V 0 bases short and J 0 bases short, with 16 bases between. CDR1 SGHNT and CDR2 YYREEE come from the germline V gene (reference sequence). There are 18 residues in the CDR3. The sample comes from a study of T cell responses to AZD1222 COVID-19 vaccine. Findings of the study overall: Among vaccine-associated CD4 TCRs, coverage spanned spike, with dominance at 160-218 and 743-854. Vaccination with two AZD1222 doses was followed by a rise in Spike-specific TCR breadth and depth.

The assay was immunoSEQ multiplex PCR, and TCRdb's table has in-frame clones only and misses some. Seen here are about 160,000 clones, approximately 88% observed once, and the top ten hold about 4.3%. V usage is TRBV5-4 and J usage is TRBJ2-1; the D is unclear. The clonotype comes from an adult who received the AZD1222 COVID-19 vaccine. Sequences were derived from peripheral blood, sampled 28 days after the second AZD1222 dose. The chain's CDR3 is CASSLVLLSTRSYNEQFF. The DNA of the CDR3 is TGTGCCAGCAGCTTGGTTCTACTTAGCACGCGCTCCTACAATGAGCAGTTCTTC.